This T cell receptor beta chain comes out of a study of T-cell reconstitution after alpha-beta-depleted transplantation in children. This clonotype came up many times. Preparation of the TCRbeta library involved a method that used unique molecular identifiers. One entry per CDR3 protein, called by TCRdb with MiXCR from the PCR reads. The sample holds roughly 300,000 distinct CDR3 sequences; approximately 10% are singletons and the top ten take 2% to 3%. Trimming at V came to 4 bases and at J to 3 bases, leaving 10 bases not matched to a gene. The V gene's germline CDR1 is SGHTA and CDR2 FQGTGA. The CDR3 has 16 residues.

The sequence was obtained from a human donor who donated a stem cell graft to a child with acute lymphoblastic leukemia. The V and J genes are TRBV7-3 and TRBJ2-5, with 8 bases fitting TRBD1. The input for sequencing was PBMCs from the stem cell graft donor, taken from the stem cell graft. As DNA, the CDR3 is TGTGCCAGCAGCTACGGCGGGGACAGGACTAAAGAGACCCAGTACTTC. Amino acid sequence: CASSYGGDRTKETQYF.